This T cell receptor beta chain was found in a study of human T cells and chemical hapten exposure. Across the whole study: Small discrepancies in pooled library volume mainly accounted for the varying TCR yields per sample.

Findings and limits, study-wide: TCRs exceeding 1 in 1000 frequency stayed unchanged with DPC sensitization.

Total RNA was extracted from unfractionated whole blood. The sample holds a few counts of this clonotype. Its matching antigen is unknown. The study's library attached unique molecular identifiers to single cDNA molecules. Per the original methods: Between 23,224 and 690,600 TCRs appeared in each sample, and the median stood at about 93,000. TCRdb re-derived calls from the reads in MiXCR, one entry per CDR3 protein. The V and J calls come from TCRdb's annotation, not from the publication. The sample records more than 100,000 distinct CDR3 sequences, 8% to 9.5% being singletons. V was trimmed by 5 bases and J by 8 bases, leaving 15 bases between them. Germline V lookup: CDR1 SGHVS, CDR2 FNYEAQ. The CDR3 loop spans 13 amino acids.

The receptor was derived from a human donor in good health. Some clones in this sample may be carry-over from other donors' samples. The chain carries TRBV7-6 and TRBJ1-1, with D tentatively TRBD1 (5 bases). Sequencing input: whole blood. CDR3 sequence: CASSPGTAGEAFF. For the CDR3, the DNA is TGTGCCAGCAGCCCAGGGACGGCTGGGGAAGCTTTCTTT.